The clone carrying this T cell receptor beta chain was recorded a few times. Its antigen is as yet unknown. This entry comes from a study of cytomegalovirus exposure and HLA in healthy donors. Primers for the PCR totalled 60 Vbeta and 13 Jbeta. Assay used: immunoSEQ multiplex PCR; TCRdb lists only in-frame clones, some missing. The repertoire consists of over 150,000 clones, with around 77% occurring once and the leading ten covering approximately 3%. Study results and caveats: Analyzed later, most CMV-associated TCR beta chains appeared HLA-restricted. The authors assumed roughly uniform sequencing depth across donors for presence/absence analyses. Researchers counted 150 to 200 TCR beta chains as cytomegalovirus-associated. In a later analysis, a genetic analysis reported fewer productive-TCR N-insertions in an Asian-associated ancestry cluster than the cohort average.

Trimming left V 8 bases short and J 9 bases short, with 14 bases between. The germline CDR1 and CDR2 sequences are MNHNS and SASEGT. CDR3 size: 12 residues. This clonotype was sampled from a woman in her thirties in good health and CMV-seronegative. The sample consisted of PBMCs. The V call is TRBV6-1, the J call TRBJ2-1, with D unclear. The CDR3 DNA follows: TGTGCCAGCGCTCCTACGATCTTTGAGCAGTTCTTC. Protein product: CASAPTIFEQFF.